Below, one TCR beta chain is given with its context. The target antigen is unknown. The record originates from a study of T cell responses to AZD1222 COVID-19 vaccine. The CDR3 has 12 residues. Trimming shortened V by 4 bases and J by 11 bases, and 9 bases separated the two germline ends. Repertoires were generated with immunoSEQ multiplex PCR, while TCRdb's copy carries only in-frame clones and drops some. The sample shows more than 65,000 clones, roughly 83% of them seen only once. Study-wide findings and caveats: Reports say nearly half of spike-specific TCRs go after unmutated variant regions. The donors showed a predominance of white British ancestry and of females, with possible underestimation of clonal diversity. Vaccine-related CD4 TCRs covered spike, predominating at 160-218 and 743-854.

The chain recombines TRBV12-3 or TRBV12-4 with TRBJ1-6; tentative D call: TRBD1 (5 bases). The receptor was isolated from an adult who received the AZD1222 COVID-19 vaccine. This sample comprised peripheral blood, obtained 28 days after the second AZD1222 dose. CDR3 protein: CASSSQVPPLHF. The DNA of the CDR3 is TGTGCCAGCAGTTCACAGGTCCCACCCCTCCACTTT.